The text below deals with one T cell receptor beta chain. Authors' data handling: Reference gene primers were amplified, and this amplification served to estimate nucleated cell counts. Method: immunoSEQ multiplex PCR; TCRdb's copy keeps in-frame clones and lacks some. D and trimming come from the DNA, and the V and J calls and clone size come from that table. This table has 300,000 or so clones, around 87% appearing once. The data derive from a study of blood T cell repertoires in COVID-19. In the study overall: Sites in the United States, Italy and Spain provided acute and convalescent COVID-19 samples. T cells, B-cell-depleted T cells, or PBMCs provided the cDNA or gDNA that served as material.

The CDR3 has 16 amino acids. CDR1 is WSHSY and CDR2 is SAAADI in the germline V gene. V shed 7 bases, J shed 0 bases, and the junction held 7 bases outside the gene matches. The TCR sequence derives from a woman aged 40-49 years who had recovered from COVID-19. What was sequenced was peripheral blood. This chain uses TRBV10-2 with TRBJ2-7, with TRBD2 matching 12 bases. CDR3 coding DNA: TGCGCCAGCATGAGGACTAGCGGGGCTATCTCCTACGAGCAGTACTTC. This translates into CASMRTSGAISYEQYF.